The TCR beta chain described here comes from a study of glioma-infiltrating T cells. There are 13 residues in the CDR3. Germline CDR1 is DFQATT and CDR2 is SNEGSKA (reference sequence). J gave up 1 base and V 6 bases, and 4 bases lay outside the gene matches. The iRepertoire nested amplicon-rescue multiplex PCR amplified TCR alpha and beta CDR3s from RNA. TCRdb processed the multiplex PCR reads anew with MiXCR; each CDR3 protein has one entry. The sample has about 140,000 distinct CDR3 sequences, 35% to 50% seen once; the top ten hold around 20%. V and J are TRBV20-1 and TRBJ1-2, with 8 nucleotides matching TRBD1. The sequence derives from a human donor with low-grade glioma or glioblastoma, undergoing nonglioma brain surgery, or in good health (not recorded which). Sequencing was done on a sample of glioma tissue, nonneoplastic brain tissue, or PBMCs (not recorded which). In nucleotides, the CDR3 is TGCAGTGCCATGGACAGGGTTAACTATGGCTACACCTTC. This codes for CSAMDRVNYGYTF.